This T cell receptor beta chain was captured in a study of blood T cell repertoires in COVID-19 (dated by TCRdb to between 2020 and 2021). Regarding the research as a whole: Samples covering the acute and convalescent phases of COVID-19 were provided by collaborators in the United States, Italy and Spain. The material from the prospective study consisted of cDNA or gDNA derived from T cells, B-cell-depleted T cells, or PBMCs. Deeply sampled blood TCRbeta repertoires from subjects exposed to, actively infected with, or recovered from COVID-19 were included in the dataset. The repertoires were released in a freely available public database intended as a resource for research on the immune response to SARS-CoV-2. The samples were drawn from the first 160 participants of the ongoing ImmuneRACE study and from over a thousand subjects provided by 6 global collaborators. The sample metadata nearly always contained a de-identified subject ID, COVID-19 status, age in years and sex. Where HLA class I and class II types were available, the types were taken from metadata supplied by the sample provider, not from assay-based typing.

Enrolling through a virtual design, the prospective study's participants ranged in age from roughly 18 to 95 years and lived across 20 to 30 United States geographic areas. In the prospective study, participants were assigned to cohorts based on the clinical history participants reported in a screening survey and a study questionnaire. Recovered participants in ImmuneRACE Cohort 3 were defined as having two consecutive negative NP/OP PCR tests, clearance from a healthcare professional, or resolution of symptoms. Each participant in the prospective study had whole blood, serum and a nasopharyngeal or oropharyngeal swab collected by mobile phlebotomists. Prospective study participants could optionally give additional blood draws and questionnaires over an approximately two-month period. Before DNA extraction, blood samples from the prospective study were shipped at room temperature or frozen. Details on this clone: Its cognate antigen has yet to be identified. The sample holds no much larger clone one base away, and base qualities are not on file.

The immunoSEQ Assay, a bias-controlled multiplex PCR, was used to amplify TCRbeta CDR3 regions from genomic DNA. The original pipeline was this. The number of nucleated cells in each sample was estimated from the amplification of reference gene primers within the assay. Sequence reads were collapsed and filtered to measure the absolute abundance of every unique TCRbeta CDR3 rearrangement. For each sample, productive Simpson clonality was calculated as the square root of Simpson's diversity index over productive rearrangements. TCRdb provides this immuneACCESS table in a form limited to in-frame rearrangements. Some clones are lacking; in checked studies, under half of them reflect an unresolved V gene, and why the rest are absent is not known. Clone size and V and J calls were adopted from that table, with D and trimming inferred from the DNA. For this sample the table gives over 200,000 clones, of which less than 85% were detected only once. Together, the top ten hold under 2% of the sample.

Results and caveats for the whole study, not just this receptor: Clinical and demographic metadata were provided uncurated, with the amount varying by source and participant.

The receptor was isolated from a man aged 55-75 years who had recovered from COVID-19. The sequencing input was PBMCs or T cells enriched from blood (not recorded which).

The DNA sequence is TGTGCCAGCAGCTTGATAATCAACACTGAAGCTTTCTTT. Translated, this gives CASSLIINTEAFF. The chain links TRBV5-6 with TRBJ1-1; no D gene can be assigned with confidence. The germline V gene yields SGHDT for CDR1 and YYEEEE for CDR2. V sheds 1 base and J sheds 2 bases, leaving 6 bases between their ends. Taken from cysteine to phenylalanine, the CDR3 has 13 residues. Only CDR3 DNA remains: 39 bases, in frame from the first base.